One and the same sample provided the 20 T cell receptor beta chains below, sequenced in a study of T cell repertoires in cytomegalovirus infection. TCRdb reanalysed the reads using MiXCR and keeps one entry per CDR3 protein. The sample contains some 110,000 distinct CDR3 sequences, about 9.4% of which appear only once. Antigens of these TCRs are unknown. The sequenced material came from PBMCs, sequenced either directly or after in vitro stimulation (not recorded which). The receptors were sampled from a human donor in good health (CMV status not recorded). Some clones in this sample may be carry-over from other donors' samples.

This chain links TRBV30 with TRBJ2-5; D uncertain. Trimming pared 0 bases from V and 4 bases from J, leaving 9 bases between. CDR3 length equals 13 residues. Germline V gene lookup returns CDR1 GTSNPN and CDR2 SVGIG (reference sequence). The CDR3 sequence is CAWSVRGRETQYF. DNA of the CDR3: TGTGCCTGGAGTGTTCGTGGTCGAGAGACCCAGTACTTC. Together with reference TRBV30 and TRBJ2-5, the CDR3 gives the full variable domain: SQTIHQWPATLVQPVGSPLSLECTVEGTSNPNLYWYRQAAGRGLQLLFYSVGIGQISSEVPQNLSASRPQDRQFILSSKKLLLSDSGFYLCAWSVRGRETQYFGPGTRLLVL.

This clonotype was counted a few times. The rearrangement joins TRBV6-5 to TRBJ2-2, with 8 bases lining up with TRBD2. Losses at the gene ends were 6 bases for V and 4 bases for J; bases not matched to a gene: 4. The CDR3 consists of 14 residues. The germline V gene encodes CDR1 MNHEY and CDR2 SVGAGI. The CDR3 DNA reads TGTGCCAGCAGCCAACTAGCGGCCACCGGGGAGCTGTTTTTT. Translated, it gives CASSQLAATGELFF.

This clonotype was seen at least ten times. In nucleotides, the CDR3 is TGTGCCAGTAGTGTAACCGGGGCCCCCAGGGACGCAGATACGCAGTATTTT. This translates into CASSVTGAPRDADTQYF. V is TRBV19 and J is TRBJ2-3; D may be TRBD1 or TRBD2 (5 bases each). V lost 5 bases, J lost 4 bases, and 22 bases lay in between. In germline, CDR1 is LNHDA, CDR2 SQIVND (reference sequence). This CDR3 spans 17 amino acids.

This clonotype appeared many times. This sequence joins TRBV28 and TRBJ2-1, with TRBD2 matching 7 bases. V gave up 6 bases and J gave up 6 bases; unmatched junction bases: 20. This CDR3 is 18 amino acids long. Germline CDR1 reads MDHEN; CDR2 reads SYDVKM. The CDR3 spells CASSSPAGEKTGLNEQFF. CDR3 in DNA: TGTGCCAGCAGCTCTCCCGCGGGGGAGAAAACGGGGCTCAATGAGCAGTTCTTC.

The chain uses TRBV5-6 and TRBJ2-7; D is unresolved. CDR3 length: 13 residues. Germline values: CDR1 SGHDT, CDR2 YYEEEE. Between the trimmed V and J ends, which lost 0 bases and 5 bases, there was a span of 9 bases. Here the CDR3 DNA reads TGTGCCAGCAGCTTGGCAGAATGGGACGAGCAGTACGTC. This gives the protein CASSLAEWDEQYV.

This clonotype was counted many times. The chain couples TRBV7-6 to TRBJ2-5, with D maybe TRBD2 (6 bases). Germline lookup yields CDR1 SGHVS and CDR2 FNYEAQ. CDR3 length: 15 amino acids. Deletions cut 7 bases from V and 2 bases from J, with 17 bases between. In nucleotides, the CDR3 is TGTGCCAGCAACGCCCCCAGGGACTCACAAGAGACCCAGTACTTC. This gives the protein CASNAPRDSQETQYF.

In its sample, this clonotype was seen many times. The chain recombines TRBV7-3 with TRBJ2-7; D unclear. CDR1 is SGHTA and CDR2 is FQGTGA in the germline V gene. V was clipped by 0 bases and J by 1 base, with 13 bases between them. This CDR3 spans 16 amino acids. CDR3 sequence: CASSLTGSRSSYEQYF. DNA for the CDR3: TGTGCCAGCAGCTTAACAGGTTCGCGGAGTTCCTACGAGCAGTACTTC.

The chain employs TRBV11-2 and TRBJ2-1; possibly TRBD1 for D (5 bases). The CDR3 loop spans 15 amino acids. Germline values: CDR1 SGHAT, CDR2 FQNNGV. Between the trimmed V and J ends, which lost 5 bases and 9 bases, there was a span of 20 bases. The CDR3 region is CASSPSGALTGEQFF. In DNA form, the CDR3 reads TGTGCCAGCAGCCCAAGTGGGGCATTAACGGGTGAGCAGTTCTTC. The whole variable domain, filled in from reference TRBV11-2 and TRBJ2-1, reads EAGVAQSPRYKIIEKRQSVAFWCNPISGHATLYWYQQILGQGPKLLIQFQNNGVVDDSQLPKDRFSAERLKGVDSTLKIQPAKLEDSAVYLCASSPSGALTGEQFFGPGTRLTVL.

This clonotype has a count of ten or more. The chain is built from TRBV12-3 or TRBV12-4 and TRBJ2-7; 8 nucleotides align to TRBD2. V shed 6 bases, J shed 4 bases, and the junction held 11 bases outside the gene matches. This CDR3 is built from 15 residues. CDR3 coding DNA: TGTGCCAGCAGCCTGGGGGTAGCGGGGACTTACGAGCAGTACGTC. Its translation: CASSLGVAGTYEQYV.

This clonotype was recorded a few times. This chain links TRBV30 with TRBJ2-1, with 9 bases identical to TRBD2. Losses at the gene ends were 0 bases for V and 14 bases for J; bases not matched to a gene: 2. This CDR3 comprises 11 residues. In germline, CDR1 is GTSNPN, CDR2 SVGIG (reference sequence). Here the CDR3 reads CAWSVEREEFF. DNA of the CDR3: TGTGCCTGGAGTGTTGAGCGGGAGGAGTTCTTC.

This clonotype came up many times. Relative to the germline gene, one junction end is altered; a read error may explain this. The V gene is TRBV7-7, the J gene TRBJ2-1; 11 bases map to TRBD2. Germline V lookup: CDR1 SSHAT, CDR2 FNYEAQ (reference sequence). The CDR3 is 15 amino acids. CDR3 sequence (DNA): TGTGCTAGCAGCTCCGGGACTAGCGGACTCAATGAGCAGTTCTTC. It encodes CASSSGTSGLNEQFF.

The table lists this clonotype with a few counts. The chain combines TRBV5-1 with TRBJ2-3; 8 bases line up with TRBD2. Germline V gene data show CDR1 as SGHRS and CDR2 as YFSETQ. The V segment lost 0 bases and the J segment 5 bases; nucleotides outside the gene matches: 8. This CDR3 is 16 amino acids long. The DNA of the CDR3 is TGCGCCAGCAGCTTGGGTCCGGGAGGGCCTGGAGATACGCAGTATTTT. Amino acid sequence: CASSLGPGGPGDTQYF.

This chain links TRBV7-8 with TRBJ1-5; D may be TRBD1 (5 bases). V dropped 2 bases and J dropped 3 bases, with 14 bases sitting between them. Looked up from germline, CDR1 is SGHVS and CDR2 is FQNEAQ. The CDR3 is made up of 16 amino acids. The CDR3 is CASSLLGQGLNQPQHF. Here the CDR3 DNA reads TGTGCCAGCAGCTTATTGGGTCAGGGTCTCAATCAGCCCCAGCATTTT.

This clonotype was recorded at least ten times. The chain is built from TRBV12-3 or TRBV12-4 and TRBJ2-1, with D perhaps being TRBD1 or TRBD2 (5 bases each). Deletions cut 6 bases from V and 6 bases from J, with 9 bases between. This CDR3 spans 12 amino acids. The CDR3 sequence is CASRPRGNEQFF. In nucleotides, the CDR3 is TGTGCCAGCAGGCCGAGGGGCAATGAGCAGTTCTTC.

This clonotype was seen a few times. The chain employs TRBV30 and TRBJ2-3, with a weak D call TRBD2 (6 bases). V dropped 4 bases and J dropped 7 bases, with 12 bases sitting between them. The CDR3 extends over 12 amino acids. Germline assignment: CDR1 GTSNPN and CDR2 SVGIG (reference sequence). The CDR3 loop is CAWMTGSNTQYF. The CDR3 region has the DNA TGTGCCTGGATGACCGGGAGTAATACGCAGTATTTT.

This clonotype was observed many times. The gene calls are TRBV12-3 or TRBV12-4 and TRBJ1-2; a possible D gene is TRBD1 (6 bases). Deletions cut 5 bases from V and 4 bases from J, with 11 bases between. CDR3 length equals 13 residues. The CDR3, as DNA: TGTGCCAGCAGTCAACAGGGCGCCTATGGCTACACCTTC. Translation: CASSQQGAYGYTF.

This clonotype was recorded at least ten times. V gene TRBV4-1 combines with J gene TRBJ1-5; 7 nucleotides agree with TRBD1. This CDR3 region has 14 residues. Trimming removed 2 bases from V and 6 bases from J; junction bases left unmatched: 4. Germline V gene lookup returns CDR1 MGHRA and CDR2 YSYEKL. CDR3 nucleotides: TGCGCCAGCAGCCAAATCCCAGGGGGTCAGCCCCAGCATTTT. As protein: CASSQIPGGQPQHF.

This clonotype came up many times. This rearrangement joins TRBV7-8 to TRBJ1-3; D is unresolved. Trimming took 1 base from V and 2 from J, leaving 9 bases between them. In germline, CDR1 is SGHVS, CDR2 FQNEAQ. The CDR3 extends over 15 amino acids. Written as DNA, the CDR3 is TGTGCCAGCAGCTTAGGGGTTCCCCCTGGAAACACCATATATTTT. It specifies CASSLGVPPGNTIYF. Using reference TRBV7-8 and TRBJ1-3 for the parts outside the CDR3, the full variable domain is GAGVSQSPRYKVAKRGQDVALRCDPISGHVSLFWYQQALGQGPEFLTYFQNEAQLDKSGLPSDRFFAERPEGSVSTLKIQRTQQEDSAVYLCASSLGVPPGNTIYFGEGSWLTVV.

This clonotype appeared a few times. V usage is TRBV20-1 and J usage is TRBJ1-5; possibly TRBD1 for D (5 bases). CDR3 length equals 14 residues. Germline V gene data show CDR1 as DFQATT and CDR2 as SNEGSKA (reference sequence). The V end lost 2 bases, the J end lost 3 bases, and 11 bases lay between the germline ends. The CDR3 loop reads CSARRGDLNQPQHF. The CDR3 bases are TGCAGTGCTAGAAGAGGGGACCTCAATCAGCCCCAGCATTTT.

This clonotype has ten or more counts. The chain recombines TRBV6-2 or TRBV6-3 with TRBJ2-1; no clear D gene. Between the trimmed V and J ends, which lost 3 bases and 5 bases, there was a span of 14 bases. Germline lookup yields CDR1 MNHEY and CDR2 SVGEGT. The CDR3 is made up of 15 amino acids. The CDR3 coding sequence is TGTGCCAGCAGTTATCGATTGGACGGACACAATGAGCAGTTCTTC. Translated: CASSYRLDGHNEQFF.